This TCR beta chain was retrieved from a study of T cell responses to AZD1222 COVID-19 vaccine. Sequencing used immunoSEQ multiplex PCR; TCRdb keeps in-frame clones, though not all of them. This table has about 170,000 clones, around 91% appearing once. V dropped 0 bases and J dropped 6; count of bases not matched to a gene: 2. Germline-derived CDR1 and CDR2 are SGHTS and YDEGEE. This CDR3 contains 13 residues. This sequence originates from an adult in good health. The chain links TRBV5-8 to TRBJ2-5; 7 bases are a match to TRBD1. The material sequenced was peripheral blood, taken on day 0 of AZD1222 vaccination. CDR3: CASSLDRGQTQYF. The CDR3 bases are TGTGCCAGCAGCTTGGACAGGGGTCAGACCCAGTACTTC. Using reference TRBV5-8 and TRBJ2-5 for the parts outside the CDR3, the full variable domain is EAGVTQSPTHLIKTRGQQATLRCSPISGHTSVYWYQQALGLGLQFLLWYDEGEERNRGNFPPRFSGRQFPNYSSELNVNALELEDSALYLCASSLDRGQTQYFGPGTRLLVL.